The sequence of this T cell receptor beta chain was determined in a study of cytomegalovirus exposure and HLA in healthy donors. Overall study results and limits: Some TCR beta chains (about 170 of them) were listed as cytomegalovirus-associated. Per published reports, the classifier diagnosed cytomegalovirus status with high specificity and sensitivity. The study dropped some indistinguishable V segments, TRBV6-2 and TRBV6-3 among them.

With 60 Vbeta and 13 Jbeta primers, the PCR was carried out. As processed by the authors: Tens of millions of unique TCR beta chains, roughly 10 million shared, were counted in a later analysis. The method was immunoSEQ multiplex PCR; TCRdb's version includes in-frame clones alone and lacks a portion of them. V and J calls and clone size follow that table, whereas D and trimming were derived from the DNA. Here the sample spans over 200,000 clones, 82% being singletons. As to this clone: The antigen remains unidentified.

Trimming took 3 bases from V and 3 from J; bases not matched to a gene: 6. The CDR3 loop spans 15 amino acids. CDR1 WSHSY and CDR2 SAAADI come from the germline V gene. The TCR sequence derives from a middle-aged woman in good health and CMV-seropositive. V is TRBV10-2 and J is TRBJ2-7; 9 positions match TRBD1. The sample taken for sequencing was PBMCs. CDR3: CASSDLNRGLYEQYF. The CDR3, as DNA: TGCGCCAGCAGTGACCTGAACAGGGGGCTCTACGAGCAGTACTTC.